This T cell receptor beta chain is from a study of T cell repertoires in cytomegalovirus infection. Study context: Matching HLA type, along with CMV infection, was indicated by public TCR beta signatures.

TCRdb re-derived calls from the reads in MiXCR, one entry per CDR3 protein. The sample shows some 400,000 distinct CDR3 sequences, roughly a third of them seen only once. The CDR3 is made up of 16 amino acids. Trimming took 4 bases from V and 2 from J, leaving 20 bases between them. Per germline, CDR1 DFQATT and CDR2 SNEGSKA (reference sequence). This clonotype originated in a human donor in good health (CMV status not recorded). Some clones in this sample may be carry-over from other donors' samples. Sequencing was carried out using PBMCs. The chain uses TRBV20-1 and TRBJ2-5; perhaps TRBD2 as D (6 bases). CDR3 DNA: TGCAGTGCTAAGGTGGGGGGTGGACTTGATCAAGAGACCCAGTACTTC. This translates into CSAKVGGGLDQETQYF.